Sequencing of this TCR beta chain was carried out in a study of cytomegalovirus exposure and HLA in healthy donors. Study summary: Previous work identified roughly 120 million unique TCR beta sequences from about 200 million T cells.

The CDR3 covers 14 residues. V shed 5 bases, J shed 1 base, and the junction held 4 bases outside the gene matches. Germline loops: CDR1 MNHEY, CDR2 SVGAGI. Unrecorded immune exposure was likely among donors, who were nominally healthy when sampled. The PCR had 60 Vbeta and 13 Jbeta primers. Profiled with immunoSEQ multiplex PCR; TCRdb holds only in-frame clones, not every one. The sample comprises some 150,000 clones, about 10% of which are singletons, and roughly 6.4% rests with the top ten. This clone was seen a few times. The chain uses TRBV6-5 and TRBJ1-1; 7 bases agree with TRBD1. This receptor was identified in a woman aged 40 to 50 in good health and CMV-seropositive. Sequencing was carried out using PBMCs. CDR3 region: CASSARQGNTEAFF. In DNA, the CDR3 is TGTGCCAGCAGTGCCCGACAGGGGAACACTGAAGCTTTCTTT.